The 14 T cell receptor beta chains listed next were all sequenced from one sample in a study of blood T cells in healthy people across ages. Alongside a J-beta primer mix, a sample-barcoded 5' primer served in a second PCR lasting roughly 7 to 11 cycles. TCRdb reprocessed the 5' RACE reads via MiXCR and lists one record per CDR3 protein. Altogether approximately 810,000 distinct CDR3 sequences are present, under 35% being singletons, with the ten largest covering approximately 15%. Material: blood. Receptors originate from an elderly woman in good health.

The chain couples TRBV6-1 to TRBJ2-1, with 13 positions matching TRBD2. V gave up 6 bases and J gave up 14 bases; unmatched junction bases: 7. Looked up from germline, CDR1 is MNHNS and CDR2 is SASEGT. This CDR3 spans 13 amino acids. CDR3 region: CASSATSGGAKFF. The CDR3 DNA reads TGTGCCAGCAGCGCCACTAGCGGGGGGGCAAAGTTCTTC.

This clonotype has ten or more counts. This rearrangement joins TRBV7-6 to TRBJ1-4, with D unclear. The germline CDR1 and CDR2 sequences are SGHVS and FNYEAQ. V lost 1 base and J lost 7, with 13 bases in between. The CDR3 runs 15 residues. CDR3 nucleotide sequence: TGTGCCAGCAGCTTAGAGGCAGGATCGTTTGAAAAACTGTTTTTT. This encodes CASSLEAGSFEKLFF.

Here the CDR3 reads CASRWDRVCEQYF. As DNA, the CDR3 is TGCGCCAGCAGGTGGGACAGGGTCTGCGAGCAGTACTTC. The genes are TRBV23-1 and TRBJ2-7; 9 bases match TRBD1. TRBV23-1 is an ORF for which the function is uncertain. The CDR3 is 13 amino acids. Trimming removed 6 bases from V and 6 bases from J; junction bases left unmatched: 6.

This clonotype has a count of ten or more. CDR3 DNA sequence: TGTGCCAGCAGCGAGAATAAACTAGGGCAGGAGACCCAGTACTTC. It translates to CASSENKLGQETQYF. V gene TRBV7-9 combines with J gene TRBJ2-5, with TRBD2 as a possible D gene (5 bases). Germline V gives CDR1 SEHNR, CDR2 FQNEAQ (reference sequence). The ends were cut back, 5 bases at V and 5 bases at J, with 18 bases in the middle. The CDR3 extends over 15 amino acids.

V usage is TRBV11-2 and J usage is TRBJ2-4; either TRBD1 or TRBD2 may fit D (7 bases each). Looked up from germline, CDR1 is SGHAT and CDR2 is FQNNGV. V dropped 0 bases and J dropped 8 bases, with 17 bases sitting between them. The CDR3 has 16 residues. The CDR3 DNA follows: TGTGCCAGCAGCTTAGATAGGTTGGCAGGGGGGGACATTCAGTACTTC. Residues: CASSLDRLAGGDIQYF.

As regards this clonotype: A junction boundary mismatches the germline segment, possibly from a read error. The CDR3 sequence: CVSSYLGLAGSYEQFF. The CDR3 bases are TGTGTCAGCAGTTACCTAGGACTAGCGGGGTCGTATGAGCAGTTCTTC. V is TRBV6-6 and J is TRBJ2-1, with 12 bases that match TRBD2. CDR1 MNHNY and CDR2 SVGAGI come from the germline V gene (reference sequence). This CDR3 region has 16 residues.

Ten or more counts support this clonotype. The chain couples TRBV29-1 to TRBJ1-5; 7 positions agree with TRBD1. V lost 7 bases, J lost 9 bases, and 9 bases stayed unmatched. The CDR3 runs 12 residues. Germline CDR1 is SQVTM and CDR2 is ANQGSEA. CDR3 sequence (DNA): TGCAGCGCCCGGGACAGCGCAGGGCCCCAGCATTTT. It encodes CSARDSAGPQHF.

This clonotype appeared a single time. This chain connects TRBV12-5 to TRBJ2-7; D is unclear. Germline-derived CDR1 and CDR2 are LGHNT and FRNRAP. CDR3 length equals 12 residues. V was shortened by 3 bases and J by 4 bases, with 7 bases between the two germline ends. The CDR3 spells CASGFGAYEQYF. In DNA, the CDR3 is TGTGCTAGTGGTTTCGGAGCATACGAGCAGTACTTC.

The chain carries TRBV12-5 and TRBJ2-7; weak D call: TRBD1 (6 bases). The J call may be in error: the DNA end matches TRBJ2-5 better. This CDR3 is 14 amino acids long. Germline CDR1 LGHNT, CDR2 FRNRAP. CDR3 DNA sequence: TGTGCTAGTGGTTCCGACAGGTCTCTAGAGACCCAGTACTTC. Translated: CASGSDRSLETQYF.

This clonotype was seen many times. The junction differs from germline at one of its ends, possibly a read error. CDR3 in amino acids: CASSLGQPNTEAFF. The CDR3 DNA follows: TGTGCCAGCAGTTTGGGACAGCCGAACACTGAAGCTTTCTTT. The rearrangement links TRBV5-1 to TRBJ1-1; 7 bases agree with TRBD1. Germline-derived CDR1 and CDR2 are SGHRS and YFSETQ. The CDR3 is made up of 14 amino acids.

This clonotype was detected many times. The CDR3 DNA sequence: TGCAGCCCGAAGGACGTCGTTAATTCTGGGGCCAACGTCCTGACTTTC. It translates to CSPKDVVNSGANVLTF. The chain is built from TRBV29-1 and TRBJ2-6; D ambiguous. V was clipped by 8 bases and J by 1 base, with 18 bases between them. Germline V gene data show CDR1 as SQVTM and CDR2 as ANQGSEA. This CDR3 has 16 amino acids. Together with reference TRBV29-1 and TRBJ2-6, the CDR3 gives the full variable domain: SAVISQKPSRDICQRGTSLTIQCQVDSQVTMMFWYRQQPGQSLTLIATANQGSEATYESGFVIDKFPISRPNLTFSTLTVSNMSPEDSSIYLCSPKDVVNSGANVLTFGAGSRLTVL.

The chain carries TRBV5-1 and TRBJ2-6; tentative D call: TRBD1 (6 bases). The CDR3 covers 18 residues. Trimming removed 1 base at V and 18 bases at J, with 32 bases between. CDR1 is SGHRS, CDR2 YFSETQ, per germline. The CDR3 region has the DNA TGCGCCAGCAGCTTGTCCGACCAGGGGATAGCTGGGGCCAACGTCTGGACTTTC. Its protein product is CASSLSDQGIAGANVWTF.

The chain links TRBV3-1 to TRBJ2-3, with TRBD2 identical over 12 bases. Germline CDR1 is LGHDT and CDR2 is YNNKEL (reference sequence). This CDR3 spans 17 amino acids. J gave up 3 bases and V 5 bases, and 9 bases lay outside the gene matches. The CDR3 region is CASSSSTGTSGTDTQYF. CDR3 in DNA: TGTGCCAGCAGCTCGTCGACCGGGACTAGCGGGACAGATACGCAGTATTTT.

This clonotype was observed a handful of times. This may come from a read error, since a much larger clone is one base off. DNA of the CDR3: TGCAGCGTAGCCCAGGGACACAGTTCCTACGAGCAGTACTTC. Its translation: CSVAQGHSSYEQYF. This chain connects TRBV29-1 to TRBJ2-7, with TRBD1 as a possible D gene (6 bases). Trimming shortened V by 6 bases and J by 1 base, and 16 bases separated the two germline ends. The V gene's germline CDR1 is SQVTM and CDR2 ANQGSEA. This CDR3 is built from 14 residues.